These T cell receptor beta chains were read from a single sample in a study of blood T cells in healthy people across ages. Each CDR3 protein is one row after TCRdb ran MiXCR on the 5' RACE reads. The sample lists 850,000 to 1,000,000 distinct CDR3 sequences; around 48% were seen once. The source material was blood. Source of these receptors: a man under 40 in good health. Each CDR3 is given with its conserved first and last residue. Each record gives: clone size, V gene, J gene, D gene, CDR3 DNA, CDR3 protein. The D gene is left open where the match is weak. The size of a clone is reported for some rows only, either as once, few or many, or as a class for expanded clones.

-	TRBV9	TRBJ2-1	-	TGTGCCAGCAGCGTAGGGGGCGCCCTCAATGAGCAGTTCTTC	CASSVGGALNEQFF
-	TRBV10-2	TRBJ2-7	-	TGCGCCAGCAGTGGGCCCCCGAGAAACGAGCAGTACTTC	CASSGPPRNEQYF
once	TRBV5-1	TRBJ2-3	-	TGCGCCAGCAGCTTGGAGGGTTGGACAGATACGCAGAATTTT	CASSLEGWTDTQNF
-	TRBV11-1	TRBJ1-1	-	TGTGCCAGCAGCTTATGGTCGGGAGGCGTAAGGGTGAACACTGAAGCTTTCTTT	CASSLWSGGVRVNTEAFF
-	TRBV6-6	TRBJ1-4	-	TGTGCCAGCAGCCGCCTGCCGAGTGAAAAACCGTTTTTT	CASSRLPSEKPFF
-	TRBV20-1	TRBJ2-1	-	TGCGGTGCTGCCCTGGCGGGCTACTACAATGAGCAGTTCTTC	CGAALAGYYNEQFF
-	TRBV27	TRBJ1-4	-	TGTGCCAGCAGTCCAGCCTGGGGACGCGCTTCAGCAACTAATGAAAAACTGTTTTTT	CASSPAWGRASATNEKLFF
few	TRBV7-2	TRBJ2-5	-	TGTGCCAGCAGCCGGGCAGGGAGAACTAAAGAGACCCAGTACTTC	CASSRAGRTKETQYF
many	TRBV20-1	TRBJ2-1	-	TGCAGTGCTACCCGGACAGCGACCAGCTCCTACAATGAGCAGTTCTTC	CSATRTATSSYNEQFF
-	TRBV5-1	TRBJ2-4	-	TGCGCCAGCAGCTTGGAGGACTGGGTGGTGGAGCAGTACTTC	CASSLEDWVVEQYF
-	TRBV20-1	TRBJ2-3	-	TGCAGTCAGGCGGGGGCCACAGATACGCAGTATTTT	CSQAGATDTQYF
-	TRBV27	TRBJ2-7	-	TGTGCCAGCAGTTTAACTTGGACAGCTAATCCCTACGAGCAGTACTTC	CASSLTWTANPYEQYF
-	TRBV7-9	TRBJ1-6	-	TGTGCCAGCAGTAAATTCCGGGAGGGCCGAGTTATTTATTCACCCCTCCACTTT	CASSKFREGRVIYSPLHF
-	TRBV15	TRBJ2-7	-	TGTGCCACCAGCAGTCTCGACGGATCCTACGAGCAGTACTTC	CATSSLDGSYEQYF
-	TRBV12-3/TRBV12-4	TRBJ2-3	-	TGTGCCAGCAGTTTTGGGGGGAGAGGAGATACGCAGTATTTT	CASSFGGRGDTQYF
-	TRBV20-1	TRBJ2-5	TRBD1	TGCAGTGCTCCGGGACAGACTTACCAAGAGACCCAGTACTTC	CSAPGQTYQETQYF
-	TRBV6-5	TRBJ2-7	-	TGTGCCAGCAGTTACTCGATAAAGCGTGACTCCTACGAGCAGTACTTC	CASSYSIKRDSYEQYF
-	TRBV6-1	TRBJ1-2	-	TGTGCCAGCAGTGAAGAGCCATCCTTTAACTATGGCTACACCTTC	CASSEEPSFNYGYTF
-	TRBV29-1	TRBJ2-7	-	TGCAGCGTTGAACAGGACTACTCCTACGAGCAGTACTTC	CSVEQDYSYEQYF
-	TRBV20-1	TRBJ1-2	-	TGCAGTGCTAGAGGCCGAGCGAGGGGAGGGGAATATGGCTACACCTTC	CSARGRARGGEYGYTF
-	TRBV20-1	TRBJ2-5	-	TGCAGTGCTAGGGTGCCTCAAGAGACCCAGTACTTC	CSARVPQETQYF
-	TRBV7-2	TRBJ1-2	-	TGTGCCAGCAGCTTAGCGGCAGGGACCCTCGGCTATGGCTACACCTTC	CASSLAAGTLGYGYTF
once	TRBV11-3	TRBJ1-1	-	TGTGCCAGCAGCCAAGGGGGTTTGGACACTGAAGCTTTCTTT	CASSQGGLDTEAFF
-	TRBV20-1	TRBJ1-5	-	TGCAGTGCCAGAACAGGTTCCCCTAATCAGCCCCAGCATTTT	CSARTGSPNQPQHF
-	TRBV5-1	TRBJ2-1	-	TGCGCCAGCAGCTTGGGGGTCGTGCGGGGAAAAAGCTCCTACAATGAGCAGTTCTTC	CASSLGVVRGKSSYNEQFF
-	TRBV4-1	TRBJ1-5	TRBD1	TGCGCCAGCAGCCTAACTCCGGGACAGGCGTCCAATCAGCCCCAGCATTTT	CASSLTPGQASNQPQHF
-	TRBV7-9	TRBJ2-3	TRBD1	TGTGCCAGCAGCTTTACAGGGGATGGTACGCAGTATTTT	CASSFTGDGTQYF
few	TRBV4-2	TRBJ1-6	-	TGTGCCAGCAGCCCTTGGGGGGCCGGCTCCTATAATTCACCCCTCCACTTT	CASSPWGAGSYNSPLHF
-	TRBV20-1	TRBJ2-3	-	TGCAGTGCTAGAGGGCGGGGCTCAAGAGATACGCAGTATTTT	CSARGRGSRDTQYF
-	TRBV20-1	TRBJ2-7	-	TGCAGTGCTAGAGTTTTCGGGGACGAGCAGTACTTC	CSARVFGDEQYF
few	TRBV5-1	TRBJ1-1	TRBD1	TGCGCCAGCAGCTTGTCGACAGGGGCGAACACTGAAGCTTTCTTT	CASSLSTGANTEAFF
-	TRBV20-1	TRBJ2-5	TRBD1	TGCAGTGCTAGAGGCGGACAGGCCAAGAGTACCCAGTACTTC	CSARGGQAKSTQYF
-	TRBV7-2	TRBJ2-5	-	TGTGCCAGCAGCTCAATTGACAGACAAGAGACCCAGTACTTC	CASSSIDRQETQYF
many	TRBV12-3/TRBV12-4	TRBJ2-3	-	TGTGCCAGCAGCCGGCGGGGTACAGATACGCAGTATTTT	CASSRRGTDTQYF
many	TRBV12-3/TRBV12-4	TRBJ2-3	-	TGTGCCAGCAGTGCACAGGGGAGGGAAGATACGCAGTATTTT	CASSAQGREDTQYF
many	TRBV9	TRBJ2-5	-	TGTGCCAGCAGCGGCGGGACAGTCATTCAAGAGACCCAGTACTTC	CASSGGTVIQETQYF
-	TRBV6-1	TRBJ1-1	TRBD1	TGTGCCAGCTTGACAGGGAGAATGAACACTGAAGCTTTCTTT	CASLTGRMNTEAFF
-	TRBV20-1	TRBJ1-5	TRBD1	TGCAGTGCTAGCTCGGGCCAGGGGGGACTTCAGCCCCAGCATTTT	CSASSGQGGLQPQHF
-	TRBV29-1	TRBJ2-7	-	TGCAGCGTCGCAAGCCCAGGGACACTCTACGAGCAGTACTTC	CSVASPGTLYEQYF
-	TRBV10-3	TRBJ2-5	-	TGTGCCATCAGTGGTGGCCCCGAGACCCAGTACTTC	CAISGGPETQYF
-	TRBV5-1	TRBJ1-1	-	TGCGCCAGCAGCTCTGGACCAGCTAACACTGAAGCTTTCTTT	CASSSGPANTEAFF
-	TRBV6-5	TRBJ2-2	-	TGTGCCAGCAGTTACTCGATCTCCCAGAGCGGGGAGCTGTTTTTT	CASSYSISQSGELFF
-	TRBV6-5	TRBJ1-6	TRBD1	TGTGCCAGCAGGTCGGGACAGGGTGATTCACCCCTCCACTTT	CASRSGQGDSPLHF
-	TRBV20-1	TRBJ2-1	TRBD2	TGCAGTGCTAGAGATGGGACTAGATATAACAATGAGCAGTTCTTC	CSARDGTRYNNEQFF
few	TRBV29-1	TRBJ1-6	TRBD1	TGCAGCGGGAAACAGGGGGCGGATTCACCCCTCCACTTT	CSGKQGADSPLHF
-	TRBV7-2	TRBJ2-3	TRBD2	TGTGCCAGCAGCTCCACTAGCGGGGGTGGCACAGATACGCAGTATTTT	CASSSTSGGGTDTQYF
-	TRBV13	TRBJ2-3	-	TGTGCCAGCAGCTTAGAAACAGATACAGATACGCAGTATTTT	CASSLETDTDTQYF
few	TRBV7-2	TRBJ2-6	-	TGTGCCAGCAGCACCTCTGGGACAGGGGCCAACGTCCTGACTTTC	CASSTSGTGANVLTF
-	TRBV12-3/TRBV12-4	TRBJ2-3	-	TGTGCCAGAGCCCCCGCGCATACGCAGTATTTT	CARAPAHTQYF
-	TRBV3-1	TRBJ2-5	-	TGTGCCAGCAGCCATCGGACTACCGTAAAGACCCAGTACTTC	CASSHRTTVKTQYF
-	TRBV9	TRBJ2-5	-	TGTGCCAGCAGCGTAGGACAGGGAGGAAAGACCCAGTACTTC	CASSVGQGGKTQYF
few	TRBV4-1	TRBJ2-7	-	TGCGCCAGCAGCTCTCGTCCGGGGTTCAGCTCCTACGAGCAGTACTTC	CASSSRPGFSSYEQYF
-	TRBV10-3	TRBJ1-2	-	TGTGCCATCAGTGACCTCGCCGGGGGCGGTGATAGCTACACCTTC	CAISDLAGGGDSYTF